The clone carrying this TCR beta chain was observed a few times. This entry comes from a study of blood T cells in healthy people across ages. The germline V gene encodes CDR1 MDHEN and CDR2 SYDVKM. Deletions cut 3 bases from V and 2 bases from J, with 14 bases between. The CDR3 is made up of 16 amino acids. A second roughly 6 to 12 cycle PCR used barcoded and J-beta primers. From the 5' RACE reads, TCRdb called clonotypes with MiXCR, one entry per CDR3 protein. This sample carries roughly 730,000 distinct CDR3 sequences, roughly three fifths of them seen once, and the ten largest clones take 20% to 30%.

The receptor was isolated from a man aged 40-49 years in good health. The chain joins TRBV28 to TRBJ1-5; no clear D. Sequencing was done on a sample of blood. Here the CDR3 reads CASSLTSLGGNQPQHF. The CDR3 DNA follows: TGTGCCAGCAGTTTGACTTCGTTGGGAGGCAATCAGCCCCAGCATTTT.